Included here is one T cell receptor (beta chain) sequence, with context. A multiplex PCR was run with 60 Vbeta primers and 13 Jbeta primers. TCRdb's table, derived via immunoSEQ multiplex PCR, lists solely in-frame clones and lacks some. The top ten hold roughly 5.9% of the sample, which has 100,000 to 150,000 clones, roughly 78% seen once. This record comes from a study of cytomegalovirus exposure and HLA in healthy donors. The J segment lost 4 bases and the V segment lost 7 bases, leaving 7 bases of the junction unmatched. CDR1 is MNHEY and CDR2 is SVGAGI in the germline V gene. CDR3 length: 15 residues.

The chain uses TRBV6-5 and TRBJ2-1; 10 nucleotides align to TRBD2. Sequencing was done on a sample of PBMCs. This receptor was identified in a woman aged 40 to 50 in good health and CMV-seronegative. The CDR3 nucleotides are TGTGCCAGCACCCCTATAGCGGGAGGTTACAATGAGCAGTTCTTC. Encoded protein: CASTPIAGGYNEQFF.